This T cell receptor (beta chain) was recovered during a study of breast tumors, draining lymph nodes, adjacent tissues. TCRdb re-derived calls from the multiplex PCR reads in MiXCR, one entry per CDR3 protein. This sample yields some 52,000 distinct CDR3 sequences, of which roughly 41% are seen a single time; roughly a tenth belongs to the top ten. Sample: breast tumor tissue. The sequence came from a female donor with breast cancer. Some clones in this sample may be carry-over from other donors' samples.

The CDR3 region has the DNA TGCAGTGCTAGACGGCAGCCACCGGGGGGGGATACGCAGTATTTT. Translating gives CSARRQPPGGDTQYF. The gene calls are TRBV20-1 and TRBJ2-3, with 8 nucleotides matching TRBD2. Germline V gives CDR1 DFQATT, CDR2 SNEGSKA (reference sequence). The CDR3 length is 15 residues. Unmatched junction bases numbered 10, after V lost 2 bases and J lost 6 bases.